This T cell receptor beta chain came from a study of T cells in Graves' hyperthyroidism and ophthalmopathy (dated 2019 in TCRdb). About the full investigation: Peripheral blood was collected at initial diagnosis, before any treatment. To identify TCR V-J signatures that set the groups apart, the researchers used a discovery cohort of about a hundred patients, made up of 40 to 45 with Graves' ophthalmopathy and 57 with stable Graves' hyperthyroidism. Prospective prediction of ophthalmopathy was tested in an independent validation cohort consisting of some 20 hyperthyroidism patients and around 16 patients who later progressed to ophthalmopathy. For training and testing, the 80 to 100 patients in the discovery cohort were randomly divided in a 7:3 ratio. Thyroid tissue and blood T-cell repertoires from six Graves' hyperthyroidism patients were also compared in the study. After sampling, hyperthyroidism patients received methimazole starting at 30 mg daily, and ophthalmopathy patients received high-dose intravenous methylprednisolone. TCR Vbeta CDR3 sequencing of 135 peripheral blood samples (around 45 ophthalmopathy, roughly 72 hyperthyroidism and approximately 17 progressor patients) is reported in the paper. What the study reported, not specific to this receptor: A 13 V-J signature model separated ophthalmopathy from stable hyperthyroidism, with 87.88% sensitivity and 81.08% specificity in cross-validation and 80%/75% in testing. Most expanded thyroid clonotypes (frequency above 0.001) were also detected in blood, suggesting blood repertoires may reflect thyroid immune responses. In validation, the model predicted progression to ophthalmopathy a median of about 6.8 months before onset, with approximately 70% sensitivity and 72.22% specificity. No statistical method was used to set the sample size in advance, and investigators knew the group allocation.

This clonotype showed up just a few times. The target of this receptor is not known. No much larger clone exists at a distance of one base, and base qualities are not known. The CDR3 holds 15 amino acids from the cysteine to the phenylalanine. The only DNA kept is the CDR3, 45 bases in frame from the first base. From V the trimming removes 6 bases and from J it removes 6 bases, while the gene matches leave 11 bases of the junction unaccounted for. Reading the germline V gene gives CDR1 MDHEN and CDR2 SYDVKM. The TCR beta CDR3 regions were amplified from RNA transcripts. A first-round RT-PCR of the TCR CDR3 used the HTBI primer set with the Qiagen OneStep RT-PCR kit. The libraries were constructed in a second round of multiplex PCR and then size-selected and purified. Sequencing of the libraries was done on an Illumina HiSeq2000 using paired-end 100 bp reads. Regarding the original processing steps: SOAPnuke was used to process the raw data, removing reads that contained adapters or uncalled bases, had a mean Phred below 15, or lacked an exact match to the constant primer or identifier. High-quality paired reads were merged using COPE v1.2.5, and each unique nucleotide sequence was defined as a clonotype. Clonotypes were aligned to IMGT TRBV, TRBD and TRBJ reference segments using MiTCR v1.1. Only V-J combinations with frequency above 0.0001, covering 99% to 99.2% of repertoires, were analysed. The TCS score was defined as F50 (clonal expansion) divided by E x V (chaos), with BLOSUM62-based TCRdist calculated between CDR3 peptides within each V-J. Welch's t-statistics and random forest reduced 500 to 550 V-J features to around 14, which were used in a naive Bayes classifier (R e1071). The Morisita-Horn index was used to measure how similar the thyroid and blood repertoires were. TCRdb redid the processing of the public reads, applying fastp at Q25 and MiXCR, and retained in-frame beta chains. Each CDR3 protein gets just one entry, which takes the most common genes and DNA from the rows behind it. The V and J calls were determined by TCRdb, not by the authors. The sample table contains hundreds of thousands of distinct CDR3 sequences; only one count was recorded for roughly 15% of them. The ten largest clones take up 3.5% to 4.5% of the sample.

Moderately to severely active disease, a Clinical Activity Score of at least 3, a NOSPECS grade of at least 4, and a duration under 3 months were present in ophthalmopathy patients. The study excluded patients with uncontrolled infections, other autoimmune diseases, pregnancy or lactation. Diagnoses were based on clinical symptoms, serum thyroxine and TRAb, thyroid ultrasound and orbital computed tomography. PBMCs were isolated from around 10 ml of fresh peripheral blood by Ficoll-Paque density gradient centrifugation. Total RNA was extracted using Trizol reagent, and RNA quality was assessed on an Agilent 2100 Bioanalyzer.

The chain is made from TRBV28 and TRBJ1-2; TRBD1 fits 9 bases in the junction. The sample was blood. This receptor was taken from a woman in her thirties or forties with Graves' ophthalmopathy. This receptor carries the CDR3 CASSRPGQGLNGYTF. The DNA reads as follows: TGTGCCAGCAGCCGACCGGGACAGGGATTAAATGGCTACACCTTC.